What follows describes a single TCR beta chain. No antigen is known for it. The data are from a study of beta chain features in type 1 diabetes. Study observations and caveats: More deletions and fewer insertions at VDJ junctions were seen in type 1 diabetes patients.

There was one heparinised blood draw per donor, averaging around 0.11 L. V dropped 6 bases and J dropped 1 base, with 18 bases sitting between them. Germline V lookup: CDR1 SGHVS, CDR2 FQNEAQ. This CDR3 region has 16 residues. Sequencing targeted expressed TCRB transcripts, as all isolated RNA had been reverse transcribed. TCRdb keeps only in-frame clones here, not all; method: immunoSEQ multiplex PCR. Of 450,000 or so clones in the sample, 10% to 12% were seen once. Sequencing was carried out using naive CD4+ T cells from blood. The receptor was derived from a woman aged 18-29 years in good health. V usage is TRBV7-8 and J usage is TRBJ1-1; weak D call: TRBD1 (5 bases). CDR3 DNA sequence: TGTGCCAGCAGTCGGCCCCTAGGGGTAGGGAACACTGAAGCTTTCTTT. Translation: CASSRPLGVGNTEAFF.